This T cell receptor (beta chain) was recorded in a study of T cell repertoires in cytomegalovirus infection. Overall study results and limits: The cumulative frequency of public TCR beta families identified carriers of CMV plus the relevant HLA.

Via MiXCR, TCRdb re-called the reads, giving one row per CDR3 protein. The sample yields under 300,000 distinct CDR3 sequences, roughly a fifth seen once. This CDR3 contains 15 residues. The germline CDR1 and CDR2 sequences are SGHTA and FQGNSA. The germline V and J ends were trimmed by 5 bases and 3 bases, with 17 bases remaining between them. A single count supports this clonotype. The antigen remains unidentified. The sequence was obtained from a human donor in good health (CMV status not recorded). Some clones in this sample may be carry-over from other donors' samples. The sample here was cultured PBMCs, taken from culture after CMV antigen stimulation. V and J are TRBV7-2 and TRBJ2-7; maybe TRBD1 (6 bases). CDR3 residues: CASSPTGLINYEQYF. As DNA, the CDR3 is TGTGCCAGCAGCCCCACAGGGCTAATAAACTACGAGCAGTACTTC.